This section outlines one TCR beta chain sequence together with its context. Repertoires were generated with immunoSEQ multiplex PCR, while TCRdb's copy carries only in-frame clones and drops some. The sample has approximately 190,000 clones, over 80% seen once. The source of the sample is a study of blood T cell repertoires in COVID-19. The receptor was isolated from a woman aged 40 to 55 with acute or convalescent COVID-19. Sequenced: peripheral blood.

The DNA for the CDR3 is TGTGCCAGCGGGACAGGGCCGAACACTGAAGCTTTCTTT. Translating gives CASGTGPNTEAFF. This chain joins TRBV6-4 and TRBJ1-1; TRBD1 agrees at 9 bases. V was clipped by 8 bases and J by 1 base; unmatched bases: 2. From germline, CDR1 is MRHNA and CDR2 SNTAGT. This CDR3 has 13 residues.